These 6 T cell receptor beta chains were sequenced from one sample in a study of a mutant IDH1 vaccine in newly diagnosed glioma. No antigen has been assigned to these receptors. This table comes from immunoSEQ multiplex PCR, and its TCRdb copy is limited to in-frame clones, with some not included. The sample consists of about 32,000 clones, roughly 80% of them appearing once. The sample's time point: week 35, safety follow-up. Doses comprised 300 ug of mutant IDH1 20-mer peptide each, plus topical imiquimod. The sequencing used PBMCs, collected from a glioma patient whose treatment included an IDH1 peptide vaccine. These receptors all come from a woman in her twenties or thirties with glioma. Some clones in this sample may be carry-over from other donors' samples.

The gene calls are TRBV2 and TRBJ1-4, with D perhaps TRBD1 (5 bases). V shed 3 bases and J shed 7 bases, with 12 bases lying between them. Germline CDR1 and CDR2: SNHLY and FYNNEI. The CDR3 is 14 amino acids. The chain's CDR3 is CASSEGGVVEKLFF. CDR3 nucleotide sequence: TGTGCCAGCAGTGAGGGGGGGGTGGTTGAAAAACTGTTTTTT.

The chain couples TRBV7-9 to TRBJ2-7; 12 positions agree with TRBD2. Trimming cost V 3 bases and J 4 bases; bases outside gene matches: 4. This CDR3 has 15 amino acids. Germline CDR1 SEHNR, CDR2 FQNEAQ (reference sequence). In DNA, the CDR3 is TGTGCCAGCAGCTTCAGACTAGCGGGAGAATACGAGCAGTACTTC. It specifies CASSFRLAGEYEQYF. Full variable domain (missing parts from reference TRBV7-9 and TRBJ2-7): DTGVSQNPRHKITKRGQNVTFRCDPISEHNRLYWYRQTLGQGPEFLTYFQNEAQLEKSRLLSDRFSAERPKGSFSTLEIQRTEQGDSAMYLCASSFRLAGEYEQYFGPGTRLTVT.

V and J are TRBV14 and TRBJ2-5; 11 nucleotides align to TRBD2. Germline trimming cut 0 bases from V and 2 bases from J; bases unmatched to any gene: 8. The germline V gene has CDR1 SGHDN and CDR2 FVKESK. The CDR3 extends over 18 amino acids. The CDR3 coding sequence is TGTGCCAGCAGCCAAGAGGGGCCGGGACTAGCGGTACAAGAGACCCAGTACTTC. Its protein is CASSQEGPGLAVQETQYF.

The chain employs TRBV14 and TRBJ2-7; 8 bases map to TRBD2. The CDR3 has 13 residues. Germline values: CDR1 SGHDN, CDR2 FVKESK. Trimming at V came to 1 base and at J to 5 bases, leaving 1 base not matched to a gene. This CDR3 is CASSQGRGDEQYF. As DNA, the CDR3 is TGTGCCAGCAGCCAAGGGCGGGGGGACGAGCAGTACTTC.

The rearrangement links TRBV11-3 to TRBJ2-7, with 8 bases fitting TRBD1. The CDR3 covers 16 residues. Germline CDR1 and CDR2: SGHNT and YENEEA. V shed 0 bases and J 0 bases; nucleotides not matched to a gene: 4. The chain's CDR3 is CASSLDGQGFSYEQYF. CDR3 in DNA: TGTGCCAGCAGCTTAGACGGACAGGGCTTCTCCTACGAGCAGTACTTC.

The chain combines TRBV27 with TRBJ1-1, with TRBD1 matching over 8 bases. The CDR3 contains 15 residues. The germline V gene encodes CDR1 MNHEY and CDR2 SMNVEV (reference sequence). Unmatched junction bases numbered 7, after V lost 5 bases and J lost 2 bases. In DNA form, the CDR3 reads TGTGCCAGCAGTCCCCCCGACAGGGGTAACACTGAAGCTTTCTTT. This codes for CASSPPDRGNTEAFF.